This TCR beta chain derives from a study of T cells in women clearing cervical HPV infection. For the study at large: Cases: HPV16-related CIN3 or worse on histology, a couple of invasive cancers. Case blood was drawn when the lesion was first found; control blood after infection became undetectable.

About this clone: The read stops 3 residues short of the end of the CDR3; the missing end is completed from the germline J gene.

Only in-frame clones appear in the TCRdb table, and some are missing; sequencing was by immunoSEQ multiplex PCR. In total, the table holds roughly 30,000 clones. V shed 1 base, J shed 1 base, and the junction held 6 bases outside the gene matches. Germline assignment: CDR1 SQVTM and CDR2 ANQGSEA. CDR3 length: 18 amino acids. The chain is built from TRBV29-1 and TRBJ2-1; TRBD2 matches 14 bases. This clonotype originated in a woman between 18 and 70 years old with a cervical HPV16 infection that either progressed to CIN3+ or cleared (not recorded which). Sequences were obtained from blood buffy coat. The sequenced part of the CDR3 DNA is TGCAGCGTTGAAGGACTAGCGGGAGGGCCTGGGTCCTACAATGAG. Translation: CSVEGLAGGPGSYNE. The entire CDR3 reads CSVEGLAGGPGSYNEQFF.